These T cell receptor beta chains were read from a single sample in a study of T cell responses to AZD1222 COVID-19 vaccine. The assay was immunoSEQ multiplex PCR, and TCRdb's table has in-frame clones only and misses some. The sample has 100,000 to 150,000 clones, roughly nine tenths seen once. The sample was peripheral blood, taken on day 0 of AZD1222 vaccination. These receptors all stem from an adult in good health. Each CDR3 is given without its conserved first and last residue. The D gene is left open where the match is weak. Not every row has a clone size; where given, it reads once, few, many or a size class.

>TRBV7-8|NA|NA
ASSLARRSSNEKLF
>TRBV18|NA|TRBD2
ASSPGNLAGDFYEQY
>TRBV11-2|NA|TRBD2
ASSRLSGRGTDTQY
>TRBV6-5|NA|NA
ASSYPADTGELF
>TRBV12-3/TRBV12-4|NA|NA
ASSLQGGYT
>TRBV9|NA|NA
ASSDTPSPDGQY
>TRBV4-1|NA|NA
ASSQGQPSTEAF
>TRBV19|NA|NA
ASSWGSGYGYT
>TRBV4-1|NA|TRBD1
ASSQGQGMGTEAF
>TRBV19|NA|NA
ASRSAATNEKLF
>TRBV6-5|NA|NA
ASSYLSAAETQY
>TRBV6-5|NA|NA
ASSKQGNTEAF
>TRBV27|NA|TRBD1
ASRPETGGGHGYT
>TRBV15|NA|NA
ATSRPTEFLSNQPQH
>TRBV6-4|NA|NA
ASSMTRGTEAF
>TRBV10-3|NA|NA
AISVKAWGTGELF
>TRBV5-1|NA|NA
ASSLVGRGYEQY
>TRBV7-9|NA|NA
ASSPLVRSNEQF
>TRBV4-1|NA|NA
ASSQGHGQFLSNQPQH
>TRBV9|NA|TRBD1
ASSEYRGSYNEQF
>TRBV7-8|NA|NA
ASSLGLSTDTQY
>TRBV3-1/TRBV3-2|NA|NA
ASNLALVAKNIQY
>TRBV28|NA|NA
ASSSPNQPQH
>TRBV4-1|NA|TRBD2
ASSHYGTSGRMTGELF
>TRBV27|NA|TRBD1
ASSSPGQGNGYT
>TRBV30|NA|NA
AWSPPKGYT
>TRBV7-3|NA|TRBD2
ASTPAGGENTGELF
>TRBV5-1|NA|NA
ASSLGDLAHNEQF
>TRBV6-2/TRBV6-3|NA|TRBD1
ASSLTRDRGTSSYNSPLH
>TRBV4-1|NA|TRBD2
ASSQVPGLAAYEQY
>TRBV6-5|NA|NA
ASSQRNQPQH
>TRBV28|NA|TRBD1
ASSLGTAYEQY
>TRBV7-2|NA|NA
ASSPRGGSYEQY
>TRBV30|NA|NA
AWSVQTNEKLF
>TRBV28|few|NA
ASSPLAFGYNEQF
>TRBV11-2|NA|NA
ASSQVRGPRPLH
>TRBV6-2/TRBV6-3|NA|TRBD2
ASSYSGLAGASTYEQY
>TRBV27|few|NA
ASSLLGLVNNSPLH
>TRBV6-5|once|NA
ASSYGWISTEAF